The entry below describes one T cell receptor beta chain. Antigen unknown. J gave up 5 bases and V 7 bases, and 16 bases lay outside the gene matches. The length of the CDR3 is 17 residues. TCRdb re-called the 5' RACE reads with MiXCR, one entry per CDR3 protein. The sample holds fewer than 500,000 distinct CDR3 sequences, 15% to 20% seen once. This specimen comes from a study of T cells after yellow fever vaccination. Study context: SMART-Seq v4 Ultra Low Input handled preparation of low-cell-number fractions.

Overall study findings and caveats: A small proportion of clonotypes was detected in both the CD4 and CD8 compartments.

This material consisted of PBMCs, taken before the yellow fever booster vaccination. This sequence originates from a man younger than 35 who received the YFV17D yellow fever vaccine. This rearrangement joins TRBV12-3 or TRBV12-4 to TRBJ2-2; TRBD1 matches at 7 bases. The CDR3 DNA reads as TGTGCCAGCACCCCCCCCTCCGGGACAGCAATTACCGGGGAGCTGTTTTTT. It translates to CASTPPSGTAITGELFF.